Shown below are 7 T cell receptor beta chains from a single sample sequenced in a study of shared clonotypes between healthy human individuals. TCRdb's copy holds only in-frame clones and misses some; the assay was immunoSEQ multiplex PCR. The sample holds around 600,000 clones, roughly 98% seen once. The naive CD8 population came from CD45RO-negative cells selected for CCR7, without terminally differentiated effector memory CD45RA+ cells. What was sequenced was naive CD8+ T cells sorted from blood. These receptors came from a man aged 25 to 40 in good health.

The chain is built from TRBV7-9 and TRBJ1-4, with D possibly TRBD1 on 6 matching bases. In germline, CDR1 is SEHNR, CDR2 FQNEAQ (reference sequence). The CDR3 is 17 residues long. Trimming pared 4 bases from V and 0 bases from J, leaving 15 bases between. Written as DNA, the CDR3 is TGTGCCAGCAGCTCTCCAAGGGGGACCCCAACTAATGAAAAACTGTTTTTT. Its translation: CASSSPRGTPTNEKLFF.

This clone was seen once. The CDR3 DNA sequence: TGCAGCGTCCGGGGAGAGCCCGGGGCCTCTGGAAACACCATATATTTT. Encoded protein: CSVRGEPGASGNTIYF. The rearrangement links TRBV29-1 to TRBJ1-3; TRBD1 might be the D (5 bases). The CDR3 has 16 amino acids. CDR1 is SQVTM and CDR2 is ANQGSEA in the germline V gene. V lost 6 bases to trimming and J lost 0 bases, with 18 bases between them.

This CDR3 reads CSVDLVGQAAFF. The CDR3 coding sequence is TGCAGCGTTGATTTGGTGGGGCAAGCTGCTTTCTTT. This chain links TRBV29-1 with TRBJ1-1; D perhaps matches TRBD1 (5 bases). Looked up from germline, CDR1 is SQVTM and CDR2 is ANQGSEA. CDR3 length: 12 residues. V lost 3 bases and J 11 bases, leaving 16 bases between the germline ends. The entire variable domain, with the rest obtained from reference TRBV29-1 and TRBJ1-1, is as follows: SAVISQKPSRDICQRGTSLTIQCQVDSQVTMMFWYRQQPGQSLTLIATANQGSEATYESGFVIDKFPISRPNLTFSTLTVSNMSPEDSSIYLCSVDLVGQAAFFGQGTRLTVV.

This chain links TRBV28 with TRBJ2-7; D perhaps matches TRBD1 (6 bases). V gave up 2 bases and J gave up 1 base, with 6 bases separating them. This CDR3 comprises 13 residues. Germline V gene data show CDR1 as MDHEN and CDR2 as SYDVKM. The CDR3 DNA follows: TGTGCCAGCAGTTTACAGGGGTCCTACGAGCAGTACTTC. This gives the protein CASSLQGSYEQYF.

V is TRBV9 and J is TRBJ1-2, with 8 bases aligning to TRBD1. There are 16 residues in the CDR3. The germline V gene has CDR1 SGDLS and CDR2 YYNGEE. J lost 4 bases, V lost 0 bases, and 8 bases had no gene match. The DNA of the CDR3 is TGTGCCAGCAGCGTAGGGAGACAGGGGACCTTCTATGGCTACACCTTC. Its translation is CASSVGRQGTFYGYTF.

The chain uses TRBV9 and TRBJ1-5; D is perhaps TRBD1 (5 bases). The CDR3 runs 14 residues. CDR1 and CDR2 (germline): SGDLS, YYNGEE. The V gene lost 3 bases and the J gene lost 1 base, with 8 bases spanning the gap. CDR3 bases: TGTGCCAGCAGCGCCTGGGGCAGCAATCAGCCCCAGCATTTT. Its translation: CASSAWGSNQPQHF.

The chain recombines TRBV2 with TRBJ2-7; D unclear. CDR3 length: 12 amino acids. V lost 5 bases and J lost 5, with 10 bases in between. Germline CDR1 SNHLY, CDR2 FYNNEI. CDR3 protein: CASSQWSDEQYF. The CDR3 DNA reads as TGTGCCAGCAGTCAGTGGTCCGACGAGCAGTACTTC.